The present T cell receptor beta chain was sequenced within a study of cytomegalovirus exposure and HLA in healthy donors. Primers included in the PCR were 60 Vbeta and 13 Jbeta primers. Some clones are missing from TCRdb's copy, which holds only in-frame ones; the method was immunoSEQ multiplex PCR. The sample includes more than 200,000 clones. The CDR3 is 15 residues long. CDR1 and CDR2 from the germline V gene are MNHEY and SMNVEV (reference sequence). The V gene end was trimmed by 4 bases and the J gene end by 4 bases; junction bases not matched to a gene: 9. The rearrangement links TRBV27 to TRBJ1-2, with 7 nucleotides matching TRBD1. The receptor comes from a woman aged 30 to 39 in good health and CMV-seropositive. Sequenced material: PBMCs. The CDR3 reads CASSSNEAGGYGYTF. CDR3 in DNA: TGTGCCAGCAGTTCTAATGAGGCAGGGGGCTATGGCTACACCTTC.